What follows are 24 T cell receptor beta chains derived from one specimen sequenced in a study of CD8+ T cells in alopecia areata. Treatment indicated: oral pan-JAK inhibitor, 5-10 mg twice daily. Following RNA extraction, reverse transcription yielded cDNA that acted as the sequencing template. Generated by immunoSEQ multiplex PCR, the TCRdb table keeps only in-frame clones and is missing some. The data show roughly 280,000 clones, about three fifths seen once. Sequenced material: CD4+ T cells sorted from blood, taken at week 52, from a patient treated with tofacitinib. The receptors stem from a human donor with alopecia areata.

This sequence joins TRBV25-1 and TRBJ2-5; the D is unclear. Per germline, CDR1 MGHDK and CDR2 SYGVNS. This CDR3 has 16 amino acids. Trimming removed 4 bases from V and 1 base from J, with 16 bases in between. DNA of the CDR3: TGTGCCAGCAGTGGACCCGACCAGGCCCCCCAAGAGACCCAGTACTTC. This translates into CASSGPDQAPQETQYF.

This sequence joins TRBV4-1 and TRBJ1-4, with D possibly matching TRBD1 (5 bases). The CDR3 spans 15 residues. Trimming stripped 4 bases from V and 5 bases from J, with 14 bases between. In germline, CDR1 is MGHRA, CDR2 YSYEKL. This CDR3 reads CASSPEGPGNEKLFF. The CDR3 region has the DNA TGCGCCAGCAGCCCTGAGGGGCCGGGAAATGAAAAACTGTTTTTT.

This clone was found a few times. The chain couples TRBV29-1 to TRBJ1-1, with D perhaps matching TRBD1 (6 bases). V lost 3 bases to trimming and J lost 6 bases, with 8 bases between them. Germline V lookup: CDR1 SQVTM, CDR2 ANQGSEA. The CDR3 contains 11 residues. CDR3 region: CSVEGGAEAFF. CDR3 nucleotide sequence: TGCAGCGTTGAGGGGGGCGCTGAAGCTTTCTTT.

The rearrangement joins TRBV4-2 to TRBJ2-7; 7 positions match TRBD1. The CDR3 has 15 amino acids. The trim removed 4 bases at V and 3 bases at J, leaving 9 bases unmatched. Germline loops: CDR1 LGHNA, CDR2 YNFKEQ. Written as DNA, the CDR3 is TGTGCCAGCAGCCCTTCGGACAGGTCTGTCTACGAGCAGTACTTC. It encodes CASSPSDRSVYEQYF.

This clone was seen a handful of times. The V and J genes are TRBV19 and TRBJ2-1; D is undetermined. CDR3 length: 11 residues. Germline CDR1 reads LNHDA; CDR2 reads SQIVND (reference sequence). The ends were cut back, 7 bases at V and 4 bases at J, with 5 bases in the middle. CDR3 region: CASKLYNEQFF. The CDR3 DNA reads TGTGCCAGTAAGTTGTACAATGAGCAGTTCTTC.

V gene TRBV6-5 combines with J gene TRBJ2-6, with a weak D call TRBD1 (6 bases). Trimming pared 8 bases from V and 0 bases from J, leaving 11 bases between. In germline, CDR1 is MNHEY, CDR2 SVGAGI. The CDR3 loop spans 15 amino acids. CDR3 in DNA: TGTGCCAGCTGGACAGCTTCCTCTGGGGCCAACGTCCTGACTTTC. It translates to CASWTASSGANVLTF.

V gene TRBV5-1 combines with J gene TRBJ1-2; D perhaps matches TRBD1 (5 bases). CDR3 length: 14 amino acids. With 2 bases removed from V and 2 bases from J, the gap between germline ends came to 10 bases. Germline CDR1 reads SGHRS; CDR2 reads YFSETQ. CDR3 in amino acids: CASSFTDTNYGYTF. The CDR3 DNA reads as TGCGCCAGCAGCTTTACGGACACGAACTATGGCTACACCTTC.

The J gene is TRBJ1-4, the V gene TRBV7-9, with D possibly being TRBD1 (5 bases). Trimming left V 3 bases short and J 1 base short, with 9 bases between. The CDR3 has 15 residues. Germline CDR1 reads SEHNR; CDR2 reads FQNEAQ (reference sequence). The DNA of the CDR3 is TGTGCCAGCAGCTTTGGACACCTAACTAATGAAAAACTGTTTTTT. Encoded protein: CASSFGHLTNEKLFF.

This clone came up once. The chain combines TRBV30 with TRBJ2-7; possible D gene TRBD1, 6 bases. The CDR3 is made up of 14 amino acids. From germline, CDR1 is GTSNPN and CDR2 SVGIG (reference sequence). Deletions cut 2 bases from V and 4 bases from J, with 15 bases between. CDR3 sequence (DNA): TGTGCCTGGAGTAAAATCGGGACAAGATACGAGCAGTACTTC. It translates to CAWSKIGTRYEQYF.

A single count supports this clone. This chain links TRBV9 with TRBJ2-1; 9 bases agree with TRBD1. The CDR3 is 14 residues long. V gave up 1 base and J gave up 8 bases; unmatched junction bases: 4. Germline values: CDR1 SGDLS, CDR2 YYNGEE. CDR3 DNA: TGTGCCAGCAGCGTACGGGACAGGGACCATGAGCAGTTCTTC. This encodes CASSVRDRDHEQFF. Complete variable domain (other parts from reference TRBV9 and TRBJ2-1): DSGVTQTPKHLITATGQRVTLRCSPRSGDLSVYWYQQSLDQGLQFLIQYYNGEERAKGNILERFSAQQFPDLHSELNLSSLELGDSALYFCASSVRDRDHEQFFGPGTRLTVL.

The genes are TRBV11-2 and TRBJ2-7, with TRBD1 matching over 9 bases. The CDR3 is 14 amino acids. Trimming cost V 5 bases and J 4 bases; bases outside gene matches: 6. The germline CDR1 and CDR2 sequences are SGHAT and FQNNGV. CDR3 nucleotide sequence: TGTGCCAGCAGCAACAGGGGGCGGAAATACGAGCAGTACTTC. It yields the protein CASSNRGRKYEQYF.

The chain combines TRBV19 with TRBJ1-5; D may be TRBD1 (6 bases). V was trimmed by 7 bases and J by 7 bases, leaving 17 bases between them. CDR3 size: 14 residues. CDR1 is LNHDA and CDR2 is SQIVND in the germline V gene (reference sequence). The CDR3 loop is CASKPEGGTQPQHF. The CDR3 coding sequence is TGTGCCAGTAAACCGGAGGGGGGCACACAGCCCCAGCATTTT.

This chain links TRBV29-1 with TRBJ1-2; 8 bases are shared with TRBD1. The germline V gene has CDR1 SQVTM and CDR2 ANQGSEA. Trimming cost V 5 bases and J 8 bases; bases outside gene matches: 13. The CDR3 loop spans 14 amino acids. Here the CDR3 DNA reads TGCAGCGTTAGAGATACAGGGGGAAAAGGAGGCTACACCTTC. Its protein is CSVRDTGGKGGYTF.

The CDR3 coding sequence is TGCGCCAGCAGCGACCCGGGTCCTGATACGCAGTATTTT. Its translation is CASSDPGPDTQYF. This chain connects TRBV10-2 to TRBJ2-3; D gene ambiguous. The CDR3 is 13 amino acids. CDR1 WSHSY and CDR2 SAAADI come from the germline V gene. Between the trimmed V and J ends, which lost 6 bases and 6 bases, there was a span of 13 bases.

J is TRBJ2-3 and V is TRBV5-4; no clear D. The germline V gene has CDR1 SGHNT and CDR2 YYREEE (reference sequence). The CDR3 extends over 15 amino acids. V was cut by 1 base and J by 5 bases, with 14 bases left in between. CDR3 nucleotide sequence: TGTGCCAGCAGCTTGCCGGCCCTGGATGGAGATACGCAGTATTTT. Its translation is CASSLPALDGDTQYF.

J is TRBJ1-2 and V is TRBV4-2; D possibly corresponds to TRBD1 (6 bases). Germline CDR1 is LGHNA and CDR2 is YNFKEQ. The germline V and J ends were trimmed by 4 bases and 6 bases, with 18 bases remaining between them. This CDR3 is built from 15 residues. CDR3 DNA: TGTGCCAGCAGCCTTACCGGACAGAAAGGGCATGGCTACACCTTC. Translating gives CASSLTGQKGHGYTF.

This clone turned up a few times. CDR3 amino acids: CASSDQRGSYNEQFF. DNA of the CDR3: TGCGCCAGCAGCGATCAGCGGGGCTCCTACAATGAGCAGTTCTTC. The rearrangement uses TRBV5-1 and TRBJ2-1; 7 nucleotides align to TRBD2. The CDR3 spans 15 residues. Trimming took 4 bases from V and 0 from J; bases not matched to a gene: 4. Per the germline V gene, CDR1 is SGHRS and CDR2 is YFSETQ. Full variable domain (remainder filled in from reference TRBV5-1 and TRBJ2-1): KAGVTQTPRYLIKTRGQQVTLSCSPISGHRSVSWYQQTPGQGLQFLFEYFSETQRNKGNFPGRFSGRQFSNSRSEMNVSTLELGDSALYLCASSDQRGSYNEQFFGPGTRLTVL.

This clone was seen more than once but under ten times. The rearrangement links TRBV19 to TRBJ1-5; maybe TRBD1 (6 bases). The CDR3 covers 14 residues. Germline assignment: CDR1 LNHDA and CDR2 SQIVND (reference sequence). Trimming removed 6 bases at V and 13 bases at J, with 22 bases between. Written as DNA, the CDR3 is TGTGCCAGTAGCCGGGGCGGGGGCACCGATGGTCAGCATTTT. Its translation: CASSRGGGTDGQHF.

The V gene is TRBV7-9, the J gene TRBJ2-7, with TRBD2 as a possible D gene (5 bases). The CDR3 runs to 14 residues. V was cut by 3 bases and J by 2 bases, with 11 bases left in between. Germline values: CDR1 SEHNR, CDR2 FQNEAQ (reference sequence). The CDR3 loop is CASSLAGPTYEQYF. CDR3 nucleotides: TGTGCCAGCAGCTTGGCGGGCCCCACCTACGAGCAGTACTTC.

This clone came up once. The chain carries TRBV5-1 and TRBJ1-5; 8 nucleotides agree with TRBD1. V trimming: 0 bases; J trimming: 7 bases; junction bases outside the gene matches: 9. The V gene's germline CDR1 is SGHRS and CDR2 YFSETQ. The CDR3 covers 16 residues. CDR3 in DNA: TGCGCCAGCAGCTTGGAACCAGGGGGCGCGGGCCAGCCCCAGCATTTT. Translation gives CASSLEPGGAGQPQHF.

This chain links TRBV13 with TRBJ1-2, with D unclear. This CDR3 has 14 amino acids. Germline CDR1 PRHDT, CDR2 FYEKMQ (reference sequence). Trimming removed 6 bases at V and 6 bases at J, with 17 bases between. As DNA, the CDR3 is TGTGCCAGCAGTGGTCGTGAGGGATTCCATGGCTACACCTTC. Amino acids: CASSGREGFHGYTF. The full variable domain, its missing parts supplied by reference TRBV13 and TRBJ1-2, is AAGVIQSPRHLIKEKRETATLKCYPIPRHDTVYWYQQGPGQDPQFLISFYEKMQSDKGSIPDRFSAQQFSDYHSELNMSSLELGDSALYFCASSGREGFHGYTFGSGTRLTVV.

This clone is a singleton in its sample. The rearrangement uses TRBV29-1 and TRBJ2-1; D remains ambiguous. This CDR3 contains 10 residues. V dropped 5 bases and J dropped 7 bases, with 6 bases sitting between them. CDR1 is SQVTM and CDR2 is ANQGSEA in the germline V gene. The CDR3 loop reads CSVRKNEQFF. In DNA, the CDR3 is TGCAGCGTTAGAAAGAATGAGCAGTTCTTC.

This clone came up a few times. The gene calls are TRBV5-1 and TRBJ2-7, with D hard to call. The germline V and J ends were trimmed by 1 base and 0 bases, with 2 bases remaining between them. There are 12 residues in the CDR3. Germline lookup yields CDR1 SGHRS and CDR2 YFSETQ. The CDR3 is CASSLSSYEQYF. CDR3 in DNA: TGCGCCAGCAGCTTGAGCTCCTACGAGCAGTACTTC.

J is TRBJ2-1 and V is TRBV4-1; 10 nucleotides match TRBD1. V lost 4 bases to trimming and J lost 2 bases; unmatched junction nucleotides: 2. There are 15 residues in the CDR3. Germline-derived CDR1 and CDR2 are MGHRA and YSYEKL. For the CDR3, the DNA is TGCGCCAGCAGCCCAGGACAGGGGGCCTACAATGAGCAGTTCTTC. Translation gives CASSPGQGAYNEQFF.